This passage covers 14 T cell receptor beta chains from one sample sequenced in a study of T cell responses to AZD1222 COVID-19 vaccine (dated by TCRdb to about 2021). Libraries were constructed by the immunoSEQ multiplex PCR assay. TCRdb mirrors the immuneACCESS table, restricted to in-frame sequences. Some clones are absent from its copies; in checked studies, under half trace to an unresolved V gene, and the reason for the others is unknown. The sample includes about 100,000 clones, with 80% to 95% observed a single time. The leading ten clones occupy roughly 1.8% of the sample. According to the study, the label for this sample's time point signals: baseline before first vaccination. Sequencing was performed on peripheral blood, taken on day 0 of AZD1222 vaccination. The receptors were gathered from an adult in good health.

The chain uses TRBV2 and TRBJ1-5, with D possibly being TRBD1 (5 bases). In germline, CDR1 is SNHLY, CDR2 FYNNEI. The CDR3 extends over 14 amino acids. The V end was cut by 3 bases, the J end by 6 bases, with 12 bases between. In nucleotides, the CDR3 is TGTGCCAGCAGTGATGGGACCTCTTTTCAGCCCCAGCATTTT. Translation gives CASSDGTSFQPQHF. Complete variable domain (other parts from reference TRBV2 and TRBJ1-5): EPEVTQTPSHQVTQMGQEVILRCVPISNHLYFYWYRQILGQKVEFLVSFYNNEISEKSEIFDDQFSVERPDGSNFTLKIRSTKLEDSAMYFCASSDGTSFQPQHFGDGTRLSIL.

This clone occurred once. The gene calls are TRBV28 and TRBJ1-2, with a possible D match to TRBD1 (6 bases). Trimming left V 8 bases short and J 7 bases short, with 11 bases between. Germline CDR1 MDHEN, CDR2 SYDVKM. The CDR3 totals 11 residues. The CDR3 spells CASSHRVGYTF. The DNA for the CDR3 is TGTGCCAGCTCGCACAGGGTTGGCTACACCTTC.

The V gene is TRBV28, the J gene TRBJ2-7; D uncertain. CDR1 is MDHEN and CDR2 is SYDVKM in the germline V gene. V gave up 2 bases and J gave up 6 bases, with 14 bases separating them. There are 14 residues in the CDR3. The CDR3 DNA follows: TGTGCCAGCAGTTTAGCTGATTTTGTGGCCGAGCAGTACTTC. Its protein product is CASSLADFVAEQYF.

The CDR3 reads CASSVQGGYGYTF. The CDR3 coding sequence is TGTGCCAGCAGTGTTCAGGGAGGCTATGGCTACACCTTC. V usage is TRBV25-1 and J usage is TRBJ1-2, with D possibly matching TRBD1 (5 bases). Trimming removed 4 bases at V and 4 bases at J, with 10 bases between. The germline CDR1 and CDR2 sequences are MGHDK and SYGVNS. This CDR3 region has 13 residues.

The chain links TRBV6-5 to TRBJ2-1; D is unclear. This CDR3 comprises 13 residues. Deletions cut 3 bases from V and 8 bases from J, with 11 bases between. Germline values: CDR1 MNHEY, CDR2 SVGAGI. CDR3 amino acids: CASSYSPVDEQFF. For the CDR3, the DNA is TGTGCCAGCAGTTATTCCCCGGTTGATGAGCAGTTCTTC.

The chain is built from TRBV6-2 or TRBV6-3 and TRBJ2-2; 15 nucleotides match TRBD2. Unmatched junction bases numbered 6, after V lost 6 bases and J lost 4 bases. CDR3 size: 17 residues. Germline assignment: CDR1 MNHEY and CDR2 SVGEGT. The CDR3 DNA follows: TGTGCCAGCAGCGGACTAGCGGGAGGGCCAAGCACCGGGGAGCTGTTTTTT. Translated: CASSGLAGGPSTGELFF.

This clone was counted once. The chain joins TRBV5-6 to TRBJ2-6, with D uncertain. Trimming shortened V by 9 bases and J by 0 bases, and 13 bases separated the two germline ends. Germline assignment: CDR1 SGHDT and CDR2 YYEEEE. CDR3 size: 15 residues. Written as DNA, the CDR3 is TGTGCCACCCAAGAATGGGCCTCTGGGGCCAACGTCCTGACTTTC. Its translation is CATQEWASGANVLTF.

The genes are TRBV7-9 and TRBJ2-5, with TRBD1 identical over 8 bases. CDR1 and CDR2 from the germline V gene are SEHNR and FQNEAQ (reference sequence). The J segment lost 4 bases and the V segment lost 0 bases, leaving 7 bases of the junction unmatched. The CDR3 totals 16 residues. Written as DNA, the CDR3 is TGTGCCAGCAGCTTAGCGTTTGGACAGGGCCGAGAGACCCAGTACTTC. It encodes CASSLAFGQGRETQYF.

The genes are TRBV19 and TRBJ1-5; D possibly corresponds to TRBD1 (6 bases). V was shortened by 7 bases and J by 1 base, with 20 bases between the two germline ends. The CDR3 has 17 residues. Germline values: CDR1 LNHDA, CDR2 SQIVND (reference sequence). Here the CDR3 reads CASTPGAGRESNQPQHF. CDR3 nucleotide sequence: TGTGCCAGTACCCCGGGGGCAGGGAGGGAAAGCAATCAGCCCCAGCATTTT. Variable domain in full (rest from reference TRBV19 and TRBJ1-5): DGGITQSPKYLFRKEGQNVTLSCEQNLNHDAMYWYRQDPGQGLRLIYYSQIVNDFQKGDIAEGYSVSREKKESFPLTVTSAQKNPTAFYLCASTPGAGRESNQPQHFGDGTRLSIL.

V is TRBV3-1 (or the pseudogene TRBV3-2) and J is TRBJ2-5; 10 nucleotides match TRBD2. Germline V gene lookup returns CDR1 LGHDT and CDR2 YNNKEL (reference sequence). The CDR3 runs 15 residues. Trimming took 3 bases from V and 1 from J; bases not matched to a gene: 2. CDR3 protein: CASSHLAGAQETQYF. Written as DNA, the CDR3 is TGTGCCAGCAGCCATCTAGCGGGAGCCCAAGAGACCCAGTACTTC.

V usage is TRBV7-9 and J usage is TRBJ2-1; 7 bases map to TRBD2. Germline-derived CDR1 and CDR2 are SEHNR and FQNEAQ (reference sequence). The CDR3 contains 17 residues. Losses at the gene ends were 7 bases for V and 2 bases for J; bases not matched to a gene: 14. The CDR3 protein is CASTLDLGEGAYNEQFF. The DNA of the CDR3 is TGTGCCAGCACTCTGGACTTGGGGGAGGGCGCCTACAATGAGCAGTTCTTC.

The rearrangement uses TRBV7-3 and TRBJ2-2, with a weak D call TRBD2 (5 bases). The CDR3 runs to 15 residues. Germline loops: CDR1 SGHTA, CDR2 FQGTGA. Trimming took off 2 bases at V and 9 bases at J, with 16 bases between the two ends. This chain's CDR3 is CASSLWPAGERELFF. The CDR3 coding sequence is TGTGCCAGCAGCTTATGGCCCGCCGGGGAGCGGGAGCTGTTTTTT.

The chain is built from TRBV7-2 and TRBJ1-3; maybe TRBD1 (5 bases). CDR3 length: 14 amino acids. Per the germline V gene, CDR1 is SGHTA and CDR2 is FQGNSA. Between the trimmed V and J ends, which lost 1 base and 8 bases, there was a span of 12 bases. DNA of the CDR3: TGTGCCAGCAGCTTAGGAGTTGGGGCGGACACCATATATTTT. Its protein is CASSLGVGADTIYF.

The gene calls are TRBV28 and TRBJ1-1; tentative D call: TRBD1 (5 bases). V was clipped by 7 bases and J by 1 base, with 16 bases between them. The CDR3 sequence is 15 residues long. The germline V gene encodes CDR1 MDHEN and CDR2 SYDVKM. This CDR3 reads CASKLGAGPNTEAFF. The DNA for the CDR3 is TGTGCCAGCAAACTAGGGGCGGGGCCGAACACTGAAGCTTTCTTT.